One T cell receptor beta chain is described in this entry. These data belong to a study of cytomegalovirus exposure and HLA in healthy donors. It was with 60 Vbeta and 13 Jbeta primers that the PCR ran. Clones were sequenced by immunoSEQ multiplex PCR, and TCRdb holds only the in-frame ones, with some missing. The sample has about 170,000 clones, 77% seen once. The V and J ends lost 3 bases and 1 base respectively, with 10 bases between them. The germline V gene has CDR1 GTSNPN and CDR2 SVGIG (reference sequence). CDR3 length: 14 residues. Sequenced input: PBMCs. The chain recombines TRBV30 with TRBJ1-5; D remains ambiguous. The TCR was taken from a woman aged 25-40 years in good health and CMV-seropositive. CDR3 protein: CAWSRLGSNQPQHF. The CDR3 region has the DNA TGTGCCTGGAGCCGACTCGGGAGCAATCAGCCCCAGCATTTT.